This T cell receptor (beta chain) was recovered during a study of blood T cell repertoires in COVID-19. Study-wide context: Spain, Italy and the United States supplied samples that represented acute and convalescent COVID-19. Nucleic acid was either cDNA or gDNA, and it came from T cells, B-cell-depleted T cells, or PBMCs.

A single count supports this clone. Clones were sequenced by immunoSEQ multiplex PCR, and TCRdb holds only the in-frame ones, with some missing. This table holds 200,000 or so clones, roughly 81% found once. This CDR3 has 16 residues. The germline V and J ends were trimmed by 4 bases and 3 bases, with 19 bases remaining between them. CDR1 is SGDLS and CDR2 is YYNGEE in the germline V gene. Seattle researchers signed up patients amid active infection and tracked them longitudinally. The clonotype originates from a woman aged 80 or older with COVID-19, enrolled during active disease. The sequencing sample was made of peripheral blood. The chain recombines TRBV9 with TRBJ1-1; a weak D match, TRBD1 (5 bases). The CDR3: CASSSRRVGGYTEAFF. The CDR3 DNA follows: TGTGCCAGCAGCTCCAGGAGGGTCGGGGGTTACACTGAAGCTTTCTTT.